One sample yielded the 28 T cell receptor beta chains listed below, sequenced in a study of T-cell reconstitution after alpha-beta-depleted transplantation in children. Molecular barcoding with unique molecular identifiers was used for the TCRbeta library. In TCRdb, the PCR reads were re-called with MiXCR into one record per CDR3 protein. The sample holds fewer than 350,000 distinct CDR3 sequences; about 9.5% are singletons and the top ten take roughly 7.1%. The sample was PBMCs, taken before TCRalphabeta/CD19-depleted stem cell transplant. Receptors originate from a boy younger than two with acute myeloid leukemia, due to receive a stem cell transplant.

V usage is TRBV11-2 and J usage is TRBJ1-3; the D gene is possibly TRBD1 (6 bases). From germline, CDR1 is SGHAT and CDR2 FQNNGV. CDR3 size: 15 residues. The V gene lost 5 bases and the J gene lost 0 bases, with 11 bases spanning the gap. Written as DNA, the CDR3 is TGTGCCAGCAGCACACAGGGCAACTCTGGAAACACCATATATTTT. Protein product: CASSTQGNSGNTIYF.

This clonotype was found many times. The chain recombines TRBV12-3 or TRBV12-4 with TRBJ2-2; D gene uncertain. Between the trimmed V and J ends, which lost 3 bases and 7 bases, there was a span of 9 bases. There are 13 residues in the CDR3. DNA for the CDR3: TGTGCCAGCAGTTTGTTTTTCGGCGGGGAGCTGTTTTTT. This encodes CASSLFFGGELFF.

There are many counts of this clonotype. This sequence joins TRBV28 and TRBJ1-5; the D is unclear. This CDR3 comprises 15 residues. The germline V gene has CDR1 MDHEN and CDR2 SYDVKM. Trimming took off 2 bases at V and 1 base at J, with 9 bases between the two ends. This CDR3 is CASSLGGLSNQPQHF. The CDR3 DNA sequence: TGTGCCAGCAGTTTAGGTGGCTTGAGCAATCAGCCCCAGCATTTT.

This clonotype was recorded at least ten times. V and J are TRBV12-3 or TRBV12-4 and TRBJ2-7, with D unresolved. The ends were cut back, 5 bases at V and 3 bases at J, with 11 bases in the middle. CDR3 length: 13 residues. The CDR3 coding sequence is TGTGCCAGCAGTGTGTCGAGCGTCTACGAGCAGTACTTC. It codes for CASSVSSVYEQYF.

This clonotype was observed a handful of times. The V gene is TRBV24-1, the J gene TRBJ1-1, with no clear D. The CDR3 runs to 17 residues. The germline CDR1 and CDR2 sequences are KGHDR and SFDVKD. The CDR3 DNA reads TGTGTCTCCCAGGCCGGTCGCGGGCCAGCTCTGAACACTGAAGCTTTCTTT. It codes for CVSQAGRGPALNTEAFF.

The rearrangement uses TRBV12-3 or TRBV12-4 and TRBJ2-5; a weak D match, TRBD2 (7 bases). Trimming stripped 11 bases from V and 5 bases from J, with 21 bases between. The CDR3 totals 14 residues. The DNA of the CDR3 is TGTGCCTCTTTTGAGGGGGGGGTGAGGGAGACCCAGTACTTC. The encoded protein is CASFEGGVRETQYF.

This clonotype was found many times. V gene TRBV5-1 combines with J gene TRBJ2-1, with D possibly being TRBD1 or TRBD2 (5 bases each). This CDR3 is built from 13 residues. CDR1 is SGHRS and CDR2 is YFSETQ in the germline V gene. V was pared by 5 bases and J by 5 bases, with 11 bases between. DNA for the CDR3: TGCGCCAGCAGGTCGGGGCTGGACAATGAGCAGTTCTTC. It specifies CASRSGLDNEQFF.

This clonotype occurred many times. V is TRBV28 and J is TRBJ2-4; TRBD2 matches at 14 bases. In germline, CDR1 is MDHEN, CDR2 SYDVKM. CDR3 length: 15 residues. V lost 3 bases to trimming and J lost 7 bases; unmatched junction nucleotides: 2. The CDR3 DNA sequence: TGTGCCAGCAGTTTGACTAGCGGGGGGGGGAACATTCAGTACTTC. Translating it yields CASSLTSGGGNIQYF.

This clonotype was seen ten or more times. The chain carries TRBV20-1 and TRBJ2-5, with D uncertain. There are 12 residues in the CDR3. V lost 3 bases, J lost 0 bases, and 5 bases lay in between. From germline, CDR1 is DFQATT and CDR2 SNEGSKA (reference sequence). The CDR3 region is CSASKNQETQYF. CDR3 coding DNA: TGCAGTGCTAGCAAGAACCAAGAGACCCAGTACTTC.

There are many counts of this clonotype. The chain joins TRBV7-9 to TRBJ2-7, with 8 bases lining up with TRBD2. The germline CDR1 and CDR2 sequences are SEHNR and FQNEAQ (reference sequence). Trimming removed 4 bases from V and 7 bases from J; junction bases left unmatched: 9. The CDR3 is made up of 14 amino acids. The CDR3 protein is CASSSPREGMEQYF. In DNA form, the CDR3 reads TGTGCCAGCAGCTCCCCACGGGAGGGCATGGAGCAGTACTTC.

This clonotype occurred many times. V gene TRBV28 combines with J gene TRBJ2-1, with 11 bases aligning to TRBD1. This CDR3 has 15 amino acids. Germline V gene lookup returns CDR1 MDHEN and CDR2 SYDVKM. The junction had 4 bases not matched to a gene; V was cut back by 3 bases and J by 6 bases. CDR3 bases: TGTGCCAGCAGTTTGTCCGGGACAGGGGGCAATGAGCAGTTCTTC. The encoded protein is CASSLSGTGGNEQFF.

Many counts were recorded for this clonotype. As DNA, the CDR3 is TGTGCCAGCAGTTACTCCCGGGACAGGTTTCATTCACCCCTCCACTTT. Amino acids: CASSYSRDRFHSPLHF. The chain employs TRBV6-5 and TRBJ1-6; 8 bases are shared with TRBD1. Germline trimming cut 0 bases from V and 8 bases from J; bases unmatched to any gene: 6. This CDR3 is 16 amino acids long. Germline lookup yields CDR1 MNHEY and CDR2 SVGAGI.

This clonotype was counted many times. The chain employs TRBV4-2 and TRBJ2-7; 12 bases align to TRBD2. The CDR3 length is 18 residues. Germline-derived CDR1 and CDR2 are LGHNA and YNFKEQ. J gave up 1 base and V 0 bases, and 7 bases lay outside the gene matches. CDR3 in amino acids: CASSQDRLAGVSSYEQYF. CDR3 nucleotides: TGTGCCAGCAGCCAAGATCGACTAGCGGGAGTCTCTTCCTACGAGCAGTACTTC.

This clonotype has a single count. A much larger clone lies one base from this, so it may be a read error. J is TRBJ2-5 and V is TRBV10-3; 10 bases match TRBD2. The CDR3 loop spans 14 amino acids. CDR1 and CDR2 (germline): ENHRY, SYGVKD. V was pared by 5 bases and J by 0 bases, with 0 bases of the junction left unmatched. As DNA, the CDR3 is TGTGCCATCAGTACTAGCGGGAACCAAGAGACCCAGTACTTC. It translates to CAISTSGNQETQYF.

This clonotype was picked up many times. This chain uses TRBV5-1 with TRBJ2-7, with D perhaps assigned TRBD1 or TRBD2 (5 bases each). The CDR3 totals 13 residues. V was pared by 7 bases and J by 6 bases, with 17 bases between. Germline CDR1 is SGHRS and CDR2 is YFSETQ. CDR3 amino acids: CASLGAEKPEQYF. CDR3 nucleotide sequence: TGCGCCAGCCTCGGGGCAGAGAAACCCGAGCAGTACTTC.

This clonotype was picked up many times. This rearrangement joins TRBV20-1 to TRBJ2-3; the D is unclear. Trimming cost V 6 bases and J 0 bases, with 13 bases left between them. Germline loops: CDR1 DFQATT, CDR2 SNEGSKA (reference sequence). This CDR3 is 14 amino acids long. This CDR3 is CSAPMSASTDTQYF. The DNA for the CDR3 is TGCAGTGCCCCCATGAGCGCTAGCACAGATACGCAGTATTTT.

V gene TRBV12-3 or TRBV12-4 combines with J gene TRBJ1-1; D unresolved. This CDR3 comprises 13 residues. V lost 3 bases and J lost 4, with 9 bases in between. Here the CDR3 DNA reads TGTGCCAGCAGTTTGGGCCCGGGCACTGAAGCTTTCTTT. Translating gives CASSLGPGTEAFF.

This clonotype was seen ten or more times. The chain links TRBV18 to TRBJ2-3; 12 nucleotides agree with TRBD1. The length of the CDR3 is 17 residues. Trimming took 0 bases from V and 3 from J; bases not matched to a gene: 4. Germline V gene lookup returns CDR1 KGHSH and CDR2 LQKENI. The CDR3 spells CASSPPGTGGSTDTQYF. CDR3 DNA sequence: TGTGCCAGCTCACCACCTGGGACAGGGGGCTCTACAGATACGCAGTATTTT.

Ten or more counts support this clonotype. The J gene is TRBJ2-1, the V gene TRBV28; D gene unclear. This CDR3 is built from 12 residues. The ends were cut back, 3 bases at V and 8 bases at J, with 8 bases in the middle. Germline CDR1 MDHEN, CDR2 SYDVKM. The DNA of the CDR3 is TGTGCCAGCAGTTTGAAGGTGGATGAGCAGTTCTTC. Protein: CASSLKVDEQFF.

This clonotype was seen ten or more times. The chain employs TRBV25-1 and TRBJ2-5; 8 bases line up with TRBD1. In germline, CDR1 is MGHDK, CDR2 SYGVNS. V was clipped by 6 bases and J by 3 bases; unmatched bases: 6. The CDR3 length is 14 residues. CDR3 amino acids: CASRSTGEEETQYF. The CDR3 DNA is TGTGCCAGCAGATCGACAGGGGAGGAAGAGACCCAGTACTTC.

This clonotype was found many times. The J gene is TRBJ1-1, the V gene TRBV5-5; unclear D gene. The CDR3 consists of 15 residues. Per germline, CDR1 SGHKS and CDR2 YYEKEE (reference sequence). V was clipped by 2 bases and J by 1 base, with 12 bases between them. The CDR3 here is CASSFVGGRNTEAFF. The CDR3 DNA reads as TGTGCCAGCAGCTTCGTGGGAGGAAGGAACACTGAAGCTTTCTTT.

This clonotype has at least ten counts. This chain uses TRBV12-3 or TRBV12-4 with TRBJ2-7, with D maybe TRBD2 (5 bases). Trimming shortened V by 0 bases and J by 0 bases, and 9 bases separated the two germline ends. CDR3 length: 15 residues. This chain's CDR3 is CASSLAHRGSYEQYF. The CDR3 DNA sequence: TGTGCCAGCAGTTTAGCGCATCGGGGCTCCTACGAGCAGTACTTC.

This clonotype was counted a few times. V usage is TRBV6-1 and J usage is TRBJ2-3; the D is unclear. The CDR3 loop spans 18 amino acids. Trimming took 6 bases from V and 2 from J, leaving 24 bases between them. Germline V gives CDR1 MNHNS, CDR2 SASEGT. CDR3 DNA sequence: TGTGCCAGCAGCCCCTCTCCTCCCTCCGCTCCCCCCACAGATACGCAGTATTTT. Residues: CASSPSPPSAPPTDTQYF.

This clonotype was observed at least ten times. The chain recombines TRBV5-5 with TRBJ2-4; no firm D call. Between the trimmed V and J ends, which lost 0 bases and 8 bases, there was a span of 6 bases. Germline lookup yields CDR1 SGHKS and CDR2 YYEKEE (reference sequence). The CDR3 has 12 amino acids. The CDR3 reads CASSLGRHIQYF. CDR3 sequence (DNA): TGTGCCAGCAGCTTGGGGAGACACATTCAGTACTTC.

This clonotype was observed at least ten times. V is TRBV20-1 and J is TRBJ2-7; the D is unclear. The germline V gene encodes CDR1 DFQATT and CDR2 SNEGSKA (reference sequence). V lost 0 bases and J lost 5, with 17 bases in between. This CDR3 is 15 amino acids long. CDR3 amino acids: CSARDFPSDRNEQYF. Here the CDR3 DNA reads TGCAGTGCTAGAGATTTTCCCTCGGATAGAAACGAGCAGTACTTC.

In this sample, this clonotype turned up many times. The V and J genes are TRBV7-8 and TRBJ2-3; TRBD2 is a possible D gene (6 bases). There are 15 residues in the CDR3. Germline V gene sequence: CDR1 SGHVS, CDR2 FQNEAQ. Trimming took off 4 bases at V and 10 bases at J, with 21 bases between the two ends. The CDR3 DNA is TGTGCCAGCAGCTCCCCCGGGACTGATACCCTTTCGCAGTATTTT. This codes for CASSSPGTDTLSQYF.

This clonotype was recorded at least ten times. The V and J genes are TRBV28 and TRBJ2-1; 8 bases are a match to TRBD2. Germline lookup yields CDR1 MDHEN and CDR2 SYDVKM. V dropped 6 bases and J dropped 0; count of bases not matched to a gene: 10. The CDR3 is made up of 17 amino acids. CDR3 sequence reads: CASRAGTSDISYNEQFF. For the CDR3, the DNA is TGTGCCAGCAGGGCCGGGACTAGTGACATCTCCTACAATGAGCAGTTCTTC.

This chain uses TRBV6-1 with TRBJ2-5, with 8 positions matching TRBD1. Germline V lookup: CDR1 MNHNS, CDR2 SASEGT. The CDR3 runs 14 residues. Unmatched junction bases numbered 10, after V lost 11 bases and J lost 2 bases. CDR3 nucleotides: TGTGCCGCCTCCGACAGGGGTGGTCAAGAGACCCAGTACTTC. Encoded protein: CAASDRGGQETQYF.